The sequence of this T cell receptor (beta chain) was determined in a study of blood T cell repertoires in COVID-19. Study overall: Acute and convalescent COVID-19 samples came from the United States, Italy and Spain. The analysed material was cDNA or gDNA that came from T cells, B-cell-depleted T cells, or PBMCs.

In the original workflow: Reference gene primer amplification gave nucleated cell count estimates. The assay was immunoSEQ multiplex PCR, and TCRdb's table has in-frame clones only and misses some. The D gene and trimming were derived from the DNA, and the V and J assignments and clone size from that table. Of some 58,000 clones in the sample, more than 80% were seen once. Seattle patient enrollment occurred during active infection, with longitudinal follow-up thereafter. The CDR3 consists of 13 residues. Germline assignment: CDR1 MNHEY and CDR2 SVGAGI. The V end lost 8 bases, the J end lost 5 bases, and 15 bases lay between the germline ends.

What was sequenced was peripheral blood. The rearrangement joins TRBV6-5 to TRBJ1-2, with a possible D match to TRBD1 (5 bases). The receptor comes from a man in his 60s with COVID-19, enrolled during active disease. The CDR3 region is CASGRGGGYGYTF. The CDR3 DNA reads as TGTGCCAGCGGCCGGGGGGGTGGATATGGCTACACCTTC.